This is a list of T cell receptor beta chains from one sample in a study of T cell responses to AZD1222 COVID-19 vaccine. Profiled with immunoSEQ multiplex PCR; TCRdb holds only in-frame clones, not every one. Of under 150,000 clones listed, approximately 82% are singletons. The source was peripheral blood, collected 28 days after the second AZD1222 dose. These TCRs come from an adult who received the AZD1222 COVID-19 vaccine. CDR3s include the opening cysteine and the closing phenylalanine or tryptophan. A D gene is named only where the DNA matches it firmly. Size tells how often a clone was seen (once, few, many) or the class of an expanded clone, and some rows leave it out.

CDR3: CASSLVSGNTIYF
DNA: TGTGCCAGCAGCTTGGTATCTGGAAACACCATATATTTT
V: TRBV5-6
D: .
size: few
J: TRBJ1-3

CDR3: CASSQGSVTGSTGELFF
DNA: TGTGCCAGCAGCCAAGGGTCGGTGACAGGGAGCACCGGGGAGCTGTTTTTT
V: TRBV21-1
D: .
size: .
J: TRBJ2-2

CDR3: CASSFAGQRYNEQFF
DNA: TGTGCCAGCAGTTTCGCGGGACAGAGATACAATGAGCAGTTCTTC
V: TRBV6-2/TRBV6-3
D: .
size: .
J: TRBJ2-1

CDR3: CASTPSDGYNTEAFF
DNA: TGCGCCAGCACCCCTTCGGACGGTTATAACACTGAAGCTTTCTTT
V: TRBV4-1
D: .
size: .
J: TRBJ1-1

CDR3: CASSLRVASKVNTEAFF
DNA: TGTGCCAGCAGCTTACGAGTGGCGTCGAAGGTGAACACTGAAGCTTTCTTT
V: TRBV5-8
D: .
size: .
J: TRBJ1-1

CDR3: CASSYAPGYEQFF
DNA: TGTGCCAGCAGTTACGCCCCAGGGTATGAGCAGTTCTTC
V: TRBV6-5
D: .
size: .
J: TRBJ2-1

CDR3: CASGPVSNYGYTF
DNA: TGTGCCAGCGGACCTGTTTCAAACTATGGCTACACCTTC
V: TRBV6-5
D: .
size: .
J: TRBJ1-2

CDR3: CASSPSSRYSGNTIYF
DNA: TGTGCCAGCAGCCCATCATCCAGGTACTCTGGAAACACCATATATTTT
V: TRBV3-1/TRBV3-2
D: .
size: .
J: TRBJ1-3

CDR3: CASSPSGGITYEQYF
DNA: TGTGCCAGCAGCCCGAGCGGGGGGATTACCTACGAGCAGTACTTC
V: TRBV7-2
D: TRBD2
size: .
J: TRBJ2-7

CDR3: CAISAQGGNEKLFF
DNA: TGTGCCATCAGTGCGCAGGGTGGGAATGAAAAACTGTTTTTT
V: TRBV10-3
D: .
size: .
J: TRBJ1-4

CDR3: CASRTSGGDFHEQYF
DNA: TGCGCCAGCCGAACCAGCGGGGGGGACTTTCACGAGCAGTACTTC
V: TRBV10-1
D: TRBD2
size: few
J: TRBJ2-7

CDR3: CASIYQRGTEAFF
DNA: TGTGCCAGCATTTACCAGCGGGGCACTGAAGCTTTCTTT
V: TRBV2
D: .
size: once
J: TRBJ1-1

CDR3: CASRRPKTTNYGYTF
DNA: TGTGCCAGTAGGCGTCCCAAGACGACTAACTATGGCTACACCTTC
V: TRBV19
D: .
size: .
J: TRBJ1-2

CDR3: CASSLGQGWGGGYTF
DNA: TGCGCCAGCAGCTTGGGTCAGGGCTGGGGTGGTGGCTACACCTTC
V: TRBV5-1
D: .
size: once
J: TRBJ1-2

CDR3: CASSYSGRYEQYF
DNA: TGTGCCAGCAGTTACTCCGGTAGATACGAGCAGTACTTC
V: TRBV6-5
D: .
size: once
J: TRBJ2-7